This entry lists 11 T cell receptor beta chains sequenced from one sample in a study of Graves' ophthalmopathy and Graves' hyperthyroidism. The authors amplified TCR beta CDR3 regions, and they did so from RNA transcripts for repertoire sequencing. Investigators did first-round RT-PCR with HTBI primers, then second-round multiplex PCR. TCRdb recomputed calls from the multiplex PCR reads with MiXCR, one row per CDR3 protein. The top ten clones hold about 6.6% of a sample with just over 600,000 distinct CDR3 sequences, around a fifth of them seen once. Sample: peripheral blood. The receptors were gathered from a woman under 30 with stable Graves' hyperthyroidism. Some clones in this sample may be carry-over from other donors' samples.

This clonotype was detected ten times or more. The CDR3 loop is CSARVAGNQPQHF. DNA of the CDR3: TGCAGTGCTAGAGTTGCGGGGAATCAGCCCCAGCATTTT. This rearrangement joins TRBV20-1 to TRBJ1-5, with D hard to call. Germline lookup yields CDR1 DFQATT and CDR2 SNEGSKA (reference sequence). The CDR3 extends over 13 amino acids. The V and J ends lost 1 base and 4 bases respectively, with 8 bases between them.

This clonotype showed up many times. The chain employs TRBV6-1 and TRBJ1-1; 7 nucleotides match TRBD1. With 2 bases clipped from V and 3 bases from J, the junction kept 9 bases outside the gene matches. Germline V CDR1 and CDR2: MNHNS, SASEGT. This CDR3 region has 16 residues. The CDR3 spells CASSEHGYRGYTEAFF. CDR3 DNA: TGTGCCAGCAGTGAACATGGGTACAGGGGATACACTGAAGCTTTCTTT.

The table lists this clonotype with many counts. V is TRBV25-1 and J is TRBJ1-1; no definite D call. Trimming cost V 3 bases and J 0 bases, with 8 bases left between them. CDR1 is MGHDK and CDR2 is SYGVNS in the germline V gene. The CDR3 is 14 residues long. The CDR3 loop reads CASSDKTVNTEAFF. As DNA, the CDR3 is TGTGCCAGCAGTGATAAAACGGTGAACACTGAAGCTTTCTTT. The variable domain in full, completed from reference TRBV25-1 and TRBJ1-1, reads EADIYQTPRYLVIGTGKKITLECSQTMGHDKMYWYQQDPGMELHLIHYSYGVNSTEKGDLSSESTVSRIRTEHFPLTLESARPSHTSQYLCASSDKTVNTEAFFGQGTRLTVV.

The gene calls are TRBV19 and TRBJ2-6, with TRBD1 identical over 10 bases. Trimming took 3 bases from V and 0 from J; bases not matched to a gene: 5. Germline lookup yields CDR1 LNHDA and CDR2 SQIVND (reference sequence). This CDR3 spans 18 amino acids. The CDR3 loop reads CASSILGTGASGANVLTF. The CDR3 coding sequence is TGTGCCAGTAGTATTCTTGGGACAGGGGCCTCTGGGGCCAACGTCCTGACTTTC.

To note about this clonotype: A much larger clone sits a single nucleotide away, making a read error possible. The CDR3 does not close with the conserved phenylalanine or tryptophan, likely indicating a read error. CDR3 protein: CASSESLNQPQHL. The CDR3 nucleotides read TGCGCCAGCAGTGAGTCACTCAATCAGCCCCAGCATTTG. J is TRBJ1-5 and V is TRBV10-1; no firm D call. Germline CDR1 and CDR2: WNHNN and SYGVQD (reference sequence). With 0 bases removed from V and 3 bases from J, the gap between germline ends came to 3 bases. The CDR3 spans 13 residues.

This clonotype was found a few times. V is TRBV7-3 and J is TRBJ2-5; tentatively, D is TRBD2 (6 bases). Trimming removed 2 bases from V and 5 bases from J, with 24 bases in between. CDR1 and CDR2 from the germline V gene are SGHTA and FQGTGA. The CDR3 totals 18 residues. CDR3 sequence: CASSLGAPGTRGAETQYF. The DNA of the CDR3 is TGTGCCAGCAGCTTAGGTGCCCCTGGAACGCGCGGGGCGGAGACCCAGTACTTC.

This clonotype was counted at least ten times. The chain has TRBV6-2 or TRBV6-3 and TRBJ2-7, with D maybe TRBD1 (5 bases). The CDR3 sequence is 13 residues long. V was shortened by 6 bases and J by 2 bases, with 11 bases between the two germline ends. The germline gives CDR1 MNHEY, CDR2 SVGEGT. The CDR3 DNA is TGTGCCAGCAGAACGGACACCACCTACGAGCAGTACTTC. It encodes CASRTDTTYEQYF.

This clonotype was recorded at least ten times. The chain combines TRBV29-1 with TRBJ2-7; 10 nucleotides line up with TRBD2. From germline, CDR1 is SQVTM and CDR2 ANQGSEA. The CDR3 is 15 amino acids. V shed 4 bases and J 1 base; nucleotides not matched to a gene: 7. CDR3 sequence reads: CSVAGSGGPSYEQYF. The CDR3 nucleotides read TGCAGCGTTGCGGGTAGCGGGGGGCCATCCTACGAGCAGTACTTC.

Worth noting for this clonotype: Mismatch with germline at one junction end may stem from a read error. The chain couples TRBV30 to TRBJ2-3; maybe TRBD2 (5 bases). Germline loops: CDR1 GTSNPN, CDR2 SVGIG (reference sequence). The CDR3 is made up of 14 amino acids. This CDR3 reads CARRSTYSTDTQYF. The CDR3 bases are TGTGCCCGGAGGTCGACTTATAGCACAGATACGCAGTATTTT.

This clonotype has ten or more counts. The chain links TRBV7-9 to TRBJ1-2; no clear D gene. Germline lookup yields CDR1 SEHNR and CDR2 FQNEAQ (reference sequence). This CDR3 comprises 12 residues. Trimming took 4 bases from V and 7 from J, leaving 10 bases between them. The CDR3 loop is CASSSPPGGYTF. CDR3 nucleotides: TGTGCCAGCAGCTCCCCTCCTGGTGGCTACACCTTC.

Ten or more counts support this clonotype. The chain joins TRBV9 to TRBJ1-2; 10 nucleotides match TRBD1. Trimming removed 4 bases from V and 8 bases from J; junction bases left unmatched: 11. The CDR3 spans 15 residues. CDR1 and CDR2 from the germline V gene are SGDLS and YYNGEE. CDR3 coding DNA: TGTGCCAGCAGCCCCAGACAGGGGGCCATTATCGGCTACACCTTC. Its translation is CASSPRQGAIIGYTF.